This T cell receptor beta chain was identified in a study of blood T cell repertoires in COVID-19. Method: immunoSEQ multiplex PCR; TCRdb's copy keeps in-frame clones and lacks some. The sample lists some 250,000 clones; about 80% were seen once. The germline V and J ends were trimmed by 2 bases and 3 bases, with 10 bases remaining between them. In germline, CDR1 is PRHDT, CDR2 FYEKMQ (reference sequence). This CDR3 is built from 15 residues. The TCR originated in a woman older than 75 with acute or convalescent COVID-19. Sequencing was done on a sample of peripheral blood. V usage is TRBV13 and J usage is TRBJ1-4; D unresolved. The CDR3 is CASSLRSGANEKLFF. The CDR3 coding sequence is TGTGCCAGCAGCTTACGTAGCGGAGCTAATGAAAAACTGTTTTTT. Complete variable domain (other parts from reference TRBV13 and TRBJ1-4): AAGVIQSPRHLIKEKRETATLKCYPIPRHDTVYWYQQGPGQDPQFLISFYEKMQSDKGSIPDRFSAQQFSDYHSELNMSSLELGDSALYFCASSLRSGANEKLFFGSGTQLSVL.